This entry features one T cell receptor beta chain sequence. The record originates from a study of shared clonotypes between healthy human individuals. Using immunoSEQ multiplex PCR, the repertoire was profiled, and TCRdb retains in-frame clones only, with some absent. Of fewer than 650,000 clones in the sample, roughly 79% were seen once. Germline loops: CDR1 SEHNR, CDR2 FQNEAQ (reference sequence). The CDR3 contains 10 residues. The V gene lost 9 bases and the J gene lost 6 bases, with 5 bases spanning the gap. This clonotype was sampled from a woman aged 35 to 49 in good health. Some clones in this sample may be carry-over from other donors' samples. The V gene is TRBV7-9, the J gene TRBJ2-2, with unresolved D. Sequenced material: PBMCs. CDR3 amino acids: CASFPGELFF. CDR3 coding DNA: TGTGCCAGTTTCCCCGGGGAGCTGTTTTTT.